This T cell receptor beta chain comes out of a study of blood T cells in healthy people across ages. Sample-barcoded 5' priming and a J-beta primer mix drove a second PCR of roughly 7 to 11 cycles. CDR3-containing paired-end reads numbered at least 2.5 million in each sample. One entry per CDR3 protein, called by TCRdb with MiXCR from the 5' RACE reads. The table includes approximately 880,000 distinct CDR3 sequences, about 44% detected once. Concerning this clonotype: No antigen is known for it.

V lost 4 bases and J 6 bases, leaving 13 bases between the germline ends. This CDR3 is built from 13 residues. CDR1 and CDR2 from the germline V gene are DFQATT and SNEGSKA (reference sequence). Study results and limitations: It was not possible, with unsorted PBMCs, to conclusively compare naive and antigen-experienced cells.

The chain employs TRBV20-1 and TRBJ1-5; D is perhaps TRBD1 (5 bases). This TCR was recovered from a man in his thirties or forties in good health. Sequenced input: blood. The DNA of the CDR3 is TGCAGTGCTAAAGGGGCAGGGAGTCAGCCCCAGCATTTT. Its protein product is CSAKGAGSQPQHF.